The TCR beta chain described here comes from a study of T cells in Graves' hyperthyroidism and ophthalmopathy. This clonotype showed up many times. Germline V gene lookup returns CDR1 SNHLY and CDR2 FYNNEI. The CDR3 has 14 amino acids. V gave up 10 bases and J gave up 5 bases, with 17 bases separating them. The CDR3 regions of TCR beta were amplified from RNA transcripts. HTBI primers drove first-round RT-PCR of the TCR CDR3. TCRdb independently ran MiXCR on the multiplex PCR reads; one entry per CDR3 protein. Of fewer than 650,000 distinct CDR3 sequences listed, approximately 15% are singletons. This sequence was found in a woman under 40 with Graves' hyperthyroidism that later progressed to Graves' ophthalmopathy. Sequences were obtained from blood. The V and J genes are TRBV2 and TRBJ2-2; tentatively, D is TRBD1 or TRBD2 (5 bases each). The CDR3 sequence: CATRQGTGTGELFF. CDR3 nucleotides: TGTGCCACCAGGCAGGGCACGGGGACCGGGGAGCTGTTTTTT.